The 20 T cell receptor beta chains listed next were all sequenced from one sample in a study of shared clonotypes between healthy human individuals. Using immunoSEQ multiplex PCR, the repertoire was profiled, and TCRdb retains in-frame clones only, with some absent. The profile shows 1 million to 1.3 million clones, more than 75% of them singletons. Sequenced material: memory CD4+ T cells from PBMCs. As for subset: CD45RA-negative fraction. The receptors here all came from a man younger than 30 in good health. Some clones in this sample may be carry-over from other donors' samples.

This clone was seen a few times. The rearrangement links TRBV15 to TRBJ2-1; 8 bases match TRBD2. The ends lost 5 bases at V and 1 base at J; junction bases unmatched: 7. The CDR3 has 16 residues. Germline loops: CDR1 LNHNV, CDR2 YYDKDF (reference sequence). CDR3 loop: CATSPSGSRSYNEQFF. The CDR3 nucleotides read TGTGCCACCAGCCCGAGCGGGAGTAGGTCCTACAATGAGCAGTTCTTC.

The CDR3 nucleotides are TGCGCCAGCAGCTCCAGGGGTTTCGAGGCTTTCTTT. Its protein product is CASSSRGFEAFF. The gene calls are TRBV4-3 and TRBJ1-1; D might be TRBD1 (6 bases). The germline CDR1 and CDR2 sequences are LGHNA and YSLEER. The length of the CDR3 is 12 residues. V lost 5 bases and J 11 bases, leaving 15 bases between the germline ends.

This clone came up once. The CDR3 reads CASSFLQGAYEQYF. Here the CDR3 DNA reads TGTGCCAGCAGTTTTTTGCAGGGGGCCTACGAGCAGTACTTC. The chain joins TRBV6-6 to TRBJ2-7; TRBD1 matches at 7 bases. V was clipped by 4 bases and J by 2 bases; unmatched bases: 5. The CDR3 totals 14 residues. CDR1 and CDR2 (germline): MNHNY, SVGAGI (reference sequence).

The J gene is TRBJ2-1, the V gene TRBV28, with 9 bases lining up with TRBD2. Trimming at V came to 6 bases and at J to 3 bases, leaving 3 bases not matched to a gene. Germline V lookup: CDR1 MDHEN, CDR2 SYDVKM. CDR3 length: 14 amino acids. In DNA form, the CDR3 reads TGTGCCAGCAGGACTAGCGGTAACTACAATGAGCAGTTCTTC. Its protein product is CASRTSGNYNEQFF.

This chain connects TRBV28 to TRBJ2-3; D is uncertain. Trimming took 6 bases from V and 3 from J, leaving 19 bases between them. CDR1 MDHEN and CDR2 SYDVKM come from the germline V gene. The CDR3 contains 16 residues. The CDR3 DNA is TGTGCCAGCAGACGACCCCCGGGCAGGATAACAGATACGCAGTATTTT. Its translation: CASRRPPGRITDTQYF.

This clone was recorded once. This chain connects TRBV6-6 to TRBJ1-2; maybe TRBD1 (5 bases). The V end lost 5 bases, the J end lost 4 bases, and 14 bases lay between the germline ends. This CDR3 region has 14 residues. The V gene's germline CDR1 is MNHNY and CDR2 SVGAGI (reference sequence). The CDR3 loop is CASSSFGGGYGYTF. The CDR3 DNA reads TGTGCCAGCAGTAGCTTCGGGGGAGGCTATGGCTACACCTTC.

The genes are TRBV4-2 and TRBJ2-7, with D maybe TRBD1 (6 bases). The V and J ends lost 0 bases and 8 bases respectively, with 17 bases between them. Per germline, CDR1 LGHNA and CDR2 YNFKEQ. This CDR3 has 15 amino acids. In DNA, the CDR3 is TGTGCCAGCAGCCAAGACGACAGGTTGAGTAGCAAGCAGTACTTC. It codes for CASSQDDRLSSKQYF.

The sample holds a few counts of this clone. The rearrangement uses TRBV18 and TRBJ1-2, with D maybe TRBD1 (5 bases). Germline V gene lookup returns CDR1 KGHSH and CDR2 LQKENI. CDR3 length: 12 amino acids. The V end was cut by 3 bases, the J end by 7 bases, with 9 bases between. The CDR3 here is CASSPGGIGYTF. The CDR3 DNA follows: TGTGCCAGCTCACCGGGGGGAATTGGCTACACCTTC.

In its sample, this clone was seen many times. This sequence joins TRBV19 and TRBJ1-5; TRBD1 agrees at 8 bases. CDR3 length equals 16 residues. Germline CDR1 is LNHDA and CDR2 is SQIVND (reference sequence). V trimming: 4 bases; J trimming: 5 bases; junction bases outside the gene matches: 10. The CDR3 loop is CASSKTGTGGDQPQHF. The CDR3 region has the DNA TGTGCCAGTAGTAAAACCGGGACAGGAGGTGATCAGCCCCAGCATTTT.

The genes are TRBV7-4 and TRBJ2-5, with D unclear. Matching the DNA end better, TRBJ2-7 makes the J call doubtful. Germline CDR1 and CDR2: SGHVT and SQSDAQ. This CDR3 is built from 15 residues. The DNA for the CDR3 is TGTGCCAGCAGCCGGCAGAGAATTAGCTCCTACGAGCAGTACTTC. Translated: CASSRQRISSYEQYF.

Here the CDR3 DNA reads TGCGCCAGCGGGGGGACTAGCGGCGCGAACACCGGGGAGCTGTTTTTT. Encoded protein: CASGGTSGANTGELFF. The gene calls are TRBV10-2 and TRBJ2-2; 11 nucleotides align to TRBD2. V lost 8 bases and J lost 0; bases outside the gene matches: 5. Germline CDR1 WSHSY, CDR2 SAAADI. There are 16 residues in the CDR3.

The chain combines TRBV10-1 with TRBJ1-2; D not resolved. The CDR3 extends over 14 amino acids. V was clipped by 3 bases and J by 6 bases, with 14 bases between them. The V gene's germline CDR1 is WNHNN and CDR2 SYGVQD (reference sequence). This chain's CDR3 is CASSERPIDHGYTF. The CDR3 DNA reads TGCGCCAGCAGTGAAAGGCCGATAGATCATGGCTACACCTTC.

The gene calls are TRBV10-3 and TRBJ1-2; 9 bases line up with TRBD1. CDR1 is ENHRY, CDR2 SYGVKD, per germline. This CDR3 region has 14 residues. Germline trimming cut 5 bases from V and 8 bases from J; bases unmatched to any gene: 9. For the CDR3, the DNA is TGTGCCATCAGTCACCGGGACAGGGTGGCGGGCTACACCTTC. As protein: CAISHRDRVAGYTF.

V gene TRBV7-2 combines with J gene TRBJ2-1, with a possible D match to TRBD2 (6 bases). The V gene's germline CDR1 is SGHTA and CDR2 FQGNSA. The CDR3 spans 15 residues. The germline V and J ends were trimmed by 3 bases and 4 bases, with 13 bases remaining between them. CDR3 amino acids: CASSLASGLYNEQFF. Written as DNA, the CDR3 is TGTGCCAGCAGCTTGGCGAGCGGGCTTTACAATGAGCAGTTCTTC.

This clone was picked up a small number of times. V usage is TRBV7-2 and J usage is TRBJ2-2, with D maybe TRBD1 (5 bases). The V gene's germline CDR1 is SGHTA and CDR2 FQGNSA. The CDR3 has 16 amino acids. The germline V and J ends were trimmed by 2 bases and 1 base, with 11 bases remaining between them. The chain's CDR3 is CASSLIGVVNTGELFF. The CDR3 region has the DNA TGTGCCAGCAGCTTAATAGGGGTAGTGAACACCGGGGAGCTGTTTTTT.

The J gene is TRBJ1-2, the V gene TRBV5-4; a weak D match, TRBD1 (6 bases). V was cut by 4 bases and J by 3 bases, with 19 bases left in between. CDR3 length: 16 amino acids. CDR1 and CDR2 (germline): SGHNT, YYREEE (reference sequence). CDR3 region: CASSPFVGGEDYGYTF. The CDR3 DNA sequence: TGTGCCAGCAGCCCTTTTGTGGGGGGCGAGGACTATGGCTACACCTTC.

The chain carries TRBV5-6 and TRBJ2-3; 7 nucleotides line up with TRBD1. Trimming removed 0 bases from V and 2 bases from J; junction bases left unmatched: 3. This CDR3 is 15 amino acids long. Germline loops: CDR1 SGHDT, CDR2 YYEEEE. CDR3 sequence (DNA): TGTGCCAGCAGCTTGGGAGGGGGCTTCACAGATACGCAGTATTTT. This gives the protein CASSLGGGFTDTQYF.

This chain joins TRBV5-1 and TRBJ2-1; TRBD2 matches at 10 bases. Germline V gene data show CDR1 as SGHRS and CDR2 as YFSETQ. This CDR3 is 16 amino acids long. V gave up 1 base and J gave up 4 bases; unmatched junction bases: 5. This CDR3 reads CASSLNPTSGYNEQFF. CDR3 bases: TGCGCCAGCAGCTTGAACCCGACTAGCGGGTACAATGAGCAGTTCTTC. The variable domain in full, with the rest retrieved from reference TRBV5-1 and TRBJ2-1, is KAGVTQTPRYLIKTRGQQVTLSCSPISGHRSVSWYQQTPGQGLQFLFEYFSETQRNKGNFPGRFSGRQFSNSRSEMNVSTLELGDSALYLCASSLNPTSGYNEQFFGPGTRLTVL.

The DNA for the CDR3 is TGTGCCTGGAGTTGGTTTGGATACGAGCAGTACTTC. Translated, it gives CAWSWFGYEQYF. The J gene is TRBJ2-7, the V gene TRBV30; D is unresolved. The CDR3 runs to 12 residues. Germline CDR1 and CDR2: GTSNPN and SVGIG (reference sequence). Trimming shortened V by 2 bases and J by 4 bases, and 9 bases separated the two germline ends.

This rearrangement joins TRBV7-9 to TRBJ1-5, with 7 bases lining up with TRBD1. The CDR3 has 14 amino acids. CDR1 and CDR2 from the germline V gene are SEHNR and FQNEAQ (reference sequence). The V and J ends lost 9 bases and 8 bases, in that order; junction bases with no gene match: 13. CDR3 region: CARADRERGEPQHF. In DNA form, the CDR3 reads TGTGCCAGAGCCGACAGGGAGCGTGGGGAGCCCCAGCATTTT.